These 24 T cell receptor beta chains originate from one sample sequenced in a study of blood T cell repertoires in COVID-19. Assay used: immunoSEQ multiplex PCR; TCRdb lists only in-frame clones, some missing. The table lists roughly 30,000 clones, 76% of them singletons, with approximately 36% in the top ten. The specimen was peripheral blood. The origin of the receptors is a man aged 65-85 years with acute or convalescent COVID-19.

The chain has TRBV6-5 and TRBJ2-3; possibly TRBD2 for D (7 bases). The CDR3 covers 16 residues. Germline values: CDR1 MNHEY, CDR2 SVGAGI. Trimming stripped 0 bases from V and 1 base from J, with 11 bases between. The CDR3: CASSYSRGAGTDTQYF. The CDR3 DNA reads as TGTGCCAGCAGTTACTCTCGGGGGGCCGGCACAGATACGCAGTATTTT.

This chain connects TRBV10-3 to TRBJ2-3; D is unresolved. This CDR3 comprises 16 residues. Per germline, CDR1 ENHRY and CDR2 SYGVKD. V lost 0 bases and J 3 bases, leaving 13 bases between the germline ends. In DNA form, the CDR3 reads TGTGCCATCAGTGAGTCTTCGGCAGGAAGGACAGATACGCAGTATTTT. Amino acids: CAISESSAGRTDTQYF.

The chain uses TRBV7-9 and TRBJ2-2; maybe TRBD2 (5 bases). The CDR3 spans 13 residues. CDR1 and CDR2 from the germline V gene are SEHNR and FQNEAQ (reference sequence). V lost 6 bases and J 5 bases, leaving 10 bases between the germline ends. CDR3 DNA: TGTGCCAGCAGGGGCGAGGGAACCGGGGAGCTGTTTTTT. It codes for CASRGEGTGELFF. Based on the CDR3 plus reference TRBV7-9 and TRBJ2-2, the full variable domain is DTGVSQNPRHKITKRGQNVTFRCDPISEHNRLYWYRQTLGQGPEFLTYFQNEAQLEKSRLLSDRFSAERPKGSFSTLEIQRTEQGDSAMYLCASRGEGTGELFFGEGSRLTVL.

The J gene is TRBJ2-1, the V gene TRBV2, with D perhaps matching TRBD2 (5 bases). Trimming took off 5 bases at V and 9 bases at J, with 17 bases between the two ends. Germline V gives CDR1 SNHLY, CDR2 FYNNEI. The CDR3 covers 14 residues. The CDR3 DNA sequence: TGTGCCAGCAGTATCTCGGGCGCGAGCGGTGAGCAGTTCTTC. Translated: CASSISGASGEQFF. Drawing the rest from reference TRBV2 and TRBJ2-1, the complete variable domain is EPEVTQTPSHQVTQMGQEVILRCVPISNHLYFYWYRQILGQKVEFLVSFYNNEISEKSEIFDDQFSVERPDGSNFTLKIRSTKLEDSAMYFCASSISGASGEQFFGPGTRLTVL.

The V and J genes are TRBV5-4 and TRBJ2-7; D perhaps matches TRBD2 (6 bases). Germline CDR1 reads SGHNT; CDR2 reads YYREEE (reference sequence). This CDR3 comprises 13 residues. Trimming left V 5 bases short and J 5 bases short, with 14 bases between. The CDR3 DNA reads as TGTGCCAGCAGTTTTCTAGGAGGGGACGAGCAGTACTTC. Translation: CASSFLGGDEQYF.

The chain joins TRBV18 to TRBJ1-2; 7 nucleotides agree with TRBD1. This CDR3 is 13 amino acids long. V lost 6 bases and J lost 8; bases outside the gene matches: 9. Per the germline V gene, CDR1 is KGHSH and CDR2 is LQKENI. CDR3 sequence: CASSPGQDNGYTF. The CDR3 coding sequence is TGTGCCAGCTCCCCCGGACAGGACAACGGCTACACCTTC.

The V call is TRBV7-8, the J call TRBJ1-5, with D perhaps matching TRBD1 (5 bases). Germline CDR1 is SGHVS and CDR2 is FQNEAQ. This CDR3 comprises 13 residues. Deletions cut 1 base from V and 7 bases from J, with 8 bases between. The chain's CDR3 is CASSLVGGQPQHF. For the CDR3, the DNA is TGTGCCAGCAGCTTAGTCGGGGGACAGCCCCAGCATTTT.

The chain uses TRBV6-5 and TRBJ2-1; 7 positions match TRBD1. CDR1 and CDR2 from the germline V gene are MNHEY and SVGAGI. The CDR3 extends over 14 amino acids. V shed 4 bases, J shed 7 bases, and the junction held 7 bases outside the gene matches. The CDR3 protein is CASSSNRGRNEQFF. CDR3 bases: TGTGCCAGCAGTTCAAACAGGGGAAGGAATGAGCAGTTCTTC.

The V call is TRBV30, the J call TRBJ1-2; 7 bases fit TRBD1. J gave up 2 bases and V 5 bases, and 14 bases lay outside the gene matches. Germline V lookup: CDR1 GTSNPN, CDR2 SVGIG (reference sequence). The CDR3 spans 16 residues. The CDR3, as DNA: TGTGCCTGGGGAGATCACAGGGGTAGCAAGAACTATGGCTACACCTTC. Residues: CAWGDHRGSKNYGYTF.

This sequence joins TRBV5-6 and TRBJ2-5; D possibly corresponds to TRBD2 (6 bases). This CDR3 has 16 amino acids. V was pared by 2 bases and J by 1 base, with 15 bases between. CDR1 is SGHDT and CDR2 is YYEEEE in the germline V gene. The CDR3 is CASSFKTGGTQETQYF. Written as DNA, the CDR3 is TGTGCCAGCAGCTTTAAGACGGGCGGGACCCAAGAGACCCAGTACTTC.

The CDR3 DNA follows: TGTGCCAGCAGTTACTCGACTAGCGGGGTCTTAGCCAAAAACATTCAGTACTTC. It codes for CASSYSTSGVLAKNIQYF. V usage is TRBV6-2 or TRBV6-3 and J usage is TRBJ2-4, with 11 bases fitting TRBD2. This CDR3 has 18 amino acids. The trim removed 0 bases at V and 0 bases at J, leaving 4 bases unmatched. Looked up from germline, CDR1 is MNHEY and CDR2 is SVGEGT.

The rearrangement joins TRBV4-1 to TRBJ1-4; TRBD1 matches 9 bases. CDR1 and CDR2 from the germline V gene are MGHRA and YSYEKL. CDR3 length: 15 residues. The V and J ends lost 0 bases and 10 bases, in that order; junction bases with no gene match: 6. CDR3 loop: CASSQDRDRVGKLFF. In DNA form, the CDR3 reads TGCGCCAGCAGCCAAGACCGGGACAGGGTCGGAAAACTGTTTTTT.

The chain combines TRBV6-2 or TRBV6-3 with TRBJ2-1, with 13 positions matching TRBD2. CDR1 is MNHEY, CDR2 SVGEGT, per germline. The CDR3 length is 19 residues. J was trimmed by 2 bases and V by 2 bases; bases with no gene match: 9. DNA of the CDR3: TGTGCCAGCAGTTACCCAACTAGCGGGGGGGGGATTCCCTACAATGAGCAGTTCTTC. Protein: CASSYPTSGGGIPYNEQFF.

The rearrangement uses TRBV20-1 and TRBJ1-2; D gene unclear. Deletions cut 3 bases from V and 4 bases from J, with 15 bases between. CDR1 DFQATT and CDR2 SNEGSKA come from the germline V gene (reference sequence). This CDR3 has 14 amino acids. CDR3 residues: CSASLRRPLYGYTF. CDR3 coding DNA: TGCAGTGCTAGTTTGAGGAGACCCCTCTATGGCTACACCTTC.

CDR3: CASRYSVGEAFF. The CDR3 nucleotides are TGTGCCAGCAGATACTCGGTTGGTGAAGCTTTCTTT. The V gene is TRBV28, the J gene TRBJ1-1; no firm D call. V was clipped by 6 bases and J by 7 bases, with 12 bases between them. The CDR3 totals 12 residues. Germline assignment: CDR1 MDHEN and CDR2 SYDVKM.

This chain connects TRBV6-5 to TRBJ2-1; 11 bases are a match to TRBD2. The CDR3 is made up of 16 amino acids. Germline V gene sequence: CDR1 MNHEY, CDR2 SVGAGI. The ends lost 0 bases at V and 10 bases at J; junction bases unmatched: 8. CDR3 protein: CASSYSSGLAGEEQFF. The CDR3 coding sequence is TGTGCCAGCAGTTACTCGAGTGGACTAGCGGGCGAGGAGCAGTTCTTC.

The rearrangement uses TRBV29-1 and TRBJ2-2, with D maybe TRBD1 (6 bases). This CDR3 has 12 amino acids. CDR1 SQVTM and CDR2 ANQGSEA come from the germline V gene. The ends were cut back, 7 bases at V and 4 bases at J, with 10 bases in the middle. The CDR3, as DNA: TGCAGCGGGAGGACAGTCACCGGGGAGCTGTTTTTT. Translation: CSGRTVTGELFF.

The V call is TRBV29-1, the J call TRBJ2-2, with 7 bases that match TRBD2. In germline, CDR1 is SQVTM, CDR2 ANQGSEA. The CDR3 is made up of 14 amino acids. J lost 6 bases, V lost 4 bases, and 8 bases had no gene match. CDR3: CSVVVGEGAGELFF. The CDR3 DNA follows: TGCAGCGTTGTGGTAGGGGAGGGCGCCGGGGAGCTGTTTTTT.

This chain joins TRBV6-5 and TRBJ2-1, with 9 bases aligning to TRBD1. After removal of 6 bases from V and 0 bases from J, the junction contained 3 bases not matched to a gene. CDR1 MNHEY and CDR2 SVGAGI come from the germline V gene. The CDR3 extends over 15 amino acids. CDR3 in DNA: TGTGCCAGCAGGGGGGGACAGGGCTCCTACAATGAGCAGTTCTTC. Its protein is CASRGGQGSYNEQFF.

The genes are TRBV5-1 and TRBJ2-2; TRBD1 might be the D (6 bases). The CDR3 has 17 amino acids. Trimming left V 0 bases short and J 3 bases short, with 15 bases between. Germline V gene lookup returns CDR1 SGHRS and CDR2 YFSETQ. Written as DNA, the CDR3 is TGCGCCAGCAGCTTGGGCTCTGGGGGCACCGACACCGGGGAGCTGTTTTTT. Its protein is CASSLGSGGTDTGELFF. Based on the CDR3 plus reference TRBV5-1 and TRBJ2-2, the full variable domain is KAGVTQTPRYLIKTRGQQVTLSCSPISGHRSVSWYQQTPGQGLQFLFEYFSETQRNKGNFPGRFSGRQFSNSRSEMNVSTLELGDSALYLCASSLGSGGTDTGELFFGEGSRLTVL.

The J gene is TRBJ2-7, the V gene TRBV12-3 or TRBV12-4, with 7 bases that match TRBD1. The J segment lost 1 base and the V segment lost 8 bases, leaving 5 bases of the junction unmatched. The CDR3 consists of 13 residues. Here the CDR3 DNA reads TGTGCCAGCGGCCTACAGGGGTCCTACGAGCAGTACTTC. Translating it yields CASGLQGSYEQYF.

This chain uses TRBV10-2 with TRBJ1-5; D call uncertain. The CDR3 extends over 12 amino acids. Germline CDR1 WSHSY, CDR2 SAAADI. With 3 bases removed from V and 5 bases from J, the gap between germline ends came to 5 bases. The DNA of the CDR3 is TGCGCCAGCAGTGATTCTGATCAGCCCCAGCATTTT. Protein sequence: CASSDSDQPQHF.

This chain connects TRBV9 to TRBJ2-5, with 9 bases aligning to TRBD1. The CDR3 is made up of 15 amino acids. Germline V gene sequence: CDR1 SGDLS, CDR2 YYNGEE. Unmatched junction bases numbered 4, after V lost 3 bases and J lost 1 base. CDR3 DNA: TGTGCCAGCAGCGAGAGGGACAGGGCCCAAGAGACCCAGTACTTC. This codes for CASSERDRAQETQYF.

This chain connects TRBV19 to TRBJ1-4, with 7 bases matching TRBD1. CDR1 and CDR2 from the germline V gene are LNHDA and SQIVND (reference sequence). The V segment lost 4 bases and the J segment 4 bases; nucleotides outside the gene matches: 12. The CDR3 length is 17 residues. The CDR3 DNA is TGTGCCAGTAGTACCGGACGGAGGGGGCTATTTAATGAAAAACTGTTTTTT. This gives the protein CASSTGRRGLFNEKLFF.